The clone carrying this T cell receptor beta chain has ten or more counts. The sample originates from a study of Graves' ophthalmopathy and Graves' hyperthyroidism. Study-wide background: Peripheral blood samples were taken at initial diagnosis, before any treatment.

V lost 6 bases and J lost 5; bases outside the gene matches: 9. The length of the CDR3 is 16 residues. Germline V gives CDR1 SGHTA, CDR2 FQGNSA. All donors with ophthalmopathy were recorded as having moderate-to-severe activity, CAS ≥3, NOSPECS ≥4 and a duration under 3 months. Serum thyroxine and TRAb, along with clinical symptoms, thyroid ultrasound and orbital computed tomography, were what diagnosis relied on. PBMCs stemmed from around 9.1 ml of fresh peripheral blood. Amplification of the TCR beta CDR3 regions used RNA transcripts (as template). First-round RT-PCR employed HTBI primers, with a second-round multiplex PCR after it. MiXCR was run by TCRdb on the multiplex PCR reads, yielding one entry per CDR3 protein. The table lists about 220,000 distinct CDR3 sequences, around a fifth of them singletons.

The source material was peripheral blood. The sequence derives from a woman aged 50 to 65 with Graves' ophthalmopathy. The V gene is TRBV7-2, the J gene TRBJ2-1; TRBD2 agrees at 11 bases. The DNA of the CDR3 is TGTGCCAGCAGAGCTTGGGGGACTAGCGGCAACAATGAGCAGTTCTTC. Protein sequence: CASRAWGTSGNNEQFF.